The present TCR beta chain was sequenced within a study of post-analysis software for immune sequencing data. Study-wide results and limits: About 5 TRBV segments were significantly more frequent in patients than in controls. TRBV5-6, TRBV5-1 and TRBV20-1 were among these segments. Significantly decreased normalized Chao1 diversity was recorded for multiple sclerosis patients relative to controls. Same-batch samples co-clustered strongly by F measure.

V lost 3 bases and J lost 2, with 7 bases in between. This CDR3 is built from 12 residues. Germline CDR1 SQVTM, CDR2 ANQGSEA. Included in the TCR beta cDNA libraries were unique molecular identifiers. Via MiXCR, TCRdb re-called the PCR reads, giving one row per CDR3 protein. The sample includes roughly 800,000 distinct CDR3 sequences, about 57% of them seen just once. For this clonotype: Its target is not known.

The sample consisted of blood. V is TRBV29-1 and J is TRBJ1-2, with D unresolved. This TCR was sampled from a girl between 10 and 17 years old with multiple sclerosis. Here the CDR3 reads CSVETGNYGYTF. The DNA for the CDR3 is TGCAGCGTTGAGACCGGGAACTATGGCTACACCTTC.